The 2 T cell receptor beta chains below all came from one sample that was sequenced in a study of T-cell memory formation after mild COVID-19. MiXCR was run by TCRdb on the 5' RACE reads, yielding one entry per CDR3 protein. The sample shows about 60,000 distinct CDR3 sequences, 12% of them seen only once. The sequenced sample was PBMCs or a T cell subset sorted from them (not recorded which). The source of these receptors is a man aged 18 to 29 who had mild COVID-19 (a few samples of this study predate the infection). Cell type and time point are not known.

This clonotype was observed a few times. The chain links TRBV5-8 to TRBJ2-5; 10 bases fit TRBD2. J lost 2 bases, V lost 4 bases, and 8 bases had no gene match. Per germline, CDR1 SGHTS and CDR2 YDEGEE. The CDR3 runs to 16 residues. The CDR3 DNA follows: TGTGCCAGCAGCCGTGGGAGCGGGGGGGAGCAAGAGACCCAGTACTTC. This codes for CASSRGSGGEQETQYF.

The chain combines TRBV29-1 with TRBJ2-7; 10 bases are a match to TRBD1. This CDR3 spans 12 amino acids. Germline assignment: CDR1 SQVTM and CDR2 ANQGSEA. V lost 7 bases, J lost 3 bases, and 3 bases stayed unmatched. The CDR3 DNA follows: TGCAGCGCAGGGACAGGGGACTACGAGCAGTACTTC. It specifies CSAGTGDYEQYF.